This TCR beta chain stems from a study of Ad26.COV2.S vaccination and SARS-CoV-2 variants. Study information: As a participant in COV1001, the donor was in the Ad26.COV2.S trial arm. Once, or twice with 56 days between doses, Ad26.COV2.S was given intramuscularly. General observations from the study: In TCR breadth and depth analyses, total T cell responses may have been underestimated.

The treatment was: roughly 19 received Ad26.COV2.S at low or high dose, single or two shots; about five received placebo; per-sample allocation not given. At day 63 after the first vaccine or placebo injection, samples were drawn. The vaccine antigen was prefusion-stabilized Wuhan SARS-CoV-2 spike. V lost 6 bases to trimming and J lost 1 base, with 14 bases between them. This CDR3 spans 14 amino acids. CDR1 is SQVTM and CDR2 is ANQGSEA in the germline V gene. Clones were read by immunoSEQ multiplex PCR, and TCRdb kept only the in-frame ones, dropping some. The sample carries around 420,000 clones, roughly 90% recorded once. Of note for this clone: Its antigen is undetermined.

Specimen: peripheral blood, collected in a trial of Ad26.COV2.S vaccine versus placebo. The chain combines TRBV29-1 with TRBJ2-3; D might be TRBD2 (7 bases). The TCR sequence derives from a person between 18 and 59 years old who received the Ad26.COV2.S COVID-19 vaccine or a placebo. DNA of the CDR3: TGCAGCGTACAGAGGGGGGGAGGCACAGATACGCAGTATTTT. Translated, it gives CSVQRGGGTDTQYF.